The 19 T cell receptor beta chains below were found in one sample sequenced in a study of cytomegalovirus exposure and HLA in healthy donors. Use of 60 Vbeta and 13 Jbeta primers characterized the PCR. The assay was immunoSEQ multiplex PCR, and TCRdb's table has in-frame clones only and misses some. The table records fewer than 100,000 clones, around 73% of them present only once. The sample comprised PBMCs. The receptors shown here come from a middle-aged woman in good health and CMV-seropositive.

V is TRBV19 and J is TRBJ1-1; possibly TRBD1 for D (5 bases). This CDR3 spans 15 amino acids. The germline V gene encodes CDR1 LNHDA and CDR2 SQIVND (reference sequence). Trimming removed 9 bases from V and 1 base from J, with 18 bases in between. The CDR3 nucleotides are TGTGCCAGCCAGAGATGGGGGGTAGGGAACACTGAAGCTTTCTTT. Its translation is CASQRWGVGNTEAFF.

This clone was seen just once. The chain links TRBV5-1 to TRBJ2-5, with 14 bases identical to TRBD2. J lost 5 bases, V lost 7 bases, and 10 bases had no gene match. From germline, CDR1 is SGHRS and CDR2 YFSETQ. The CDR3 covers 16 residues. Written as DNA, the CDR3 is TGCGCCAGCGCCTCAGGACTAGCGGGAGGTCGGGAGACCCAGTACTTC. Translated, it gives CASASGLAGGRETQYF.

The rearrangement joins TRBV10-3 to TRBJ2-7; 11 nucleotides line up with TRBD2. The V gene's germline CDR1 is ENHRY and CDR2 SYGVKD. CDR3 length: 12 residues. The CDR3 DNA reads as TGTGTTAGCGGGAGGGAATCCTACGAGCAGTACTTC. As protein: CVSGRESYEQYF.

This chain joins TRBV11-2 and TRBJ1-3, with 7 bases that match TRBD1. J gave up 3 bases and V 5 bases, and 7 bases lay outside the gene matches. Germline-derived CDR1 and CDR2 are SGHAT and FQNNGV. There are 15 residues in the CDR3. The CDR3 loop reads CASSPRTGSGNTIYF. The CDR3 DNA reads as TGTGCCAGCAGCCCACGGACAGGCAGTGGAAACACCATATATTTT.

This clone appeared once. At the DNA level, this CDR3 is encoded by other sequences in the same sample as well. The chain recombines TRBV2 with TRBJ1-2; 7 nucleotides line up with TRBD1. The V gene's germline CDR1 is SNHLY and CDR2 FYNNEI. V was clipped by 6 bases and J by 8 bases; unmatched bases: 6. The length of the CDR3 is 12 residues. The CDR3 spells CASRRQGGGYTF. The CDR3 region has the DNA TGTGCCAGCAGAAGACAGGGCGGAGGCTACACCTTC.

The chain has TRBV27 and TRBJ2-2; TRBD2 aligns across 12 bases. Germline CDR1 reads MNHEY; CDR2 reads SMNVEV (reference sequence). The CDR3 loop spans 18 amino acids. The V segment lost 6 bases and the J segment 0 bases; nucleotides outside the gene matches: 8. CDR3 DNA: TGTGCCAGCAGCCCCTCGGGACTAGCGGGCGCGAACACCGGGGAGCTGTTTTTT. This encodes CASSPSGLAGANTGELFF.

This clone was detected only a few times. The chain recombines TRBV6-1 with TRBJ1-3; maybe TRBD1 (5 bases). The CDR3 contains 15 residues. Germline V gene sequence: CDR1 MNHNS, CDR2 SASEGT. V gave up 6 bases and J gave up 2 bases, with 14 bases separating them. In DNA, the CDR3 is TGTGCCAGCAGCCCGGCGGGGGTAACTGGAAACACCATATATTTT. Protein product: CASSPAGVTGNTIYF.

The V call is TRBV2, the J call TRBJ2-1, with D tentatively TRBD1 (6 bases). The germline gives CDR1 SNHLY, CDR2 FYNNEI. The germline V and J ends were trimmed by 5 bases and 4 bases, with 15 bases remaining between them. The CDR3 covers 15 residues. CDR3 region: CASSRTGPPYNEQFF. CDR3 DNA: TGTGCCAGCAGTCGAACAGGGCCACCTTACAATGAGCAGTTCTTC. Full variable domain (remainder filled in from reference TRBV2 and TRBJ2-1): EPEVTQTPSHQVTQMGQEVILRCVPISNHLYFYWYRQILGQKVEFLVSFYNNEISEKSEIFDDQFSVERPDGSNFTLKIRSTKLEDSAMYFCASSRTGPPYNEQFFGPGTRLTVL.

The chain couples TRBV30 to TRBJ1-4; D is undetermined. Germline V gives CDR1 GTSNPN, CDR2 SVGIG (reference sequence). The CDR3 contains 13 residues. V lost 2 bases to trimming and J lost 8 bases, with 12 bases between them. The CDR3 loop is CAWSRGDSEKLFF. CDR3 nucleotides: TGTGCCTGGAGTCGCGGGGATTCGGAAAAACTGTTTTTT.

The rearrangement uses TRBV30 and TRBJ2-7; D might be TRBD1 (6 bases). Germline V gene lookup returns CDR1 GTSNPN and CDR2 SVGIG (reference sequence). V lost 0 bases and J lost 1, with 13 bases in between. The CDR3 covers 15 residues. In nucleotides, the CDR3 is TGTGCCTGGAGTGTACGGGCAGGGGCATCCTACGAGCAGTACTTC. Translated, it gives CAWSVRAGASYEQYF.

The rearrangement uses TRBV27 and TRBJ2-2; a possible D gene is TRBD1 (8 bases). The V and J ends lost 2 bases and 5 bases respectively, with 12 bases between them. CDR3 length: 15 residues. Germline CDR1 MNHEY, CDR2 SMNVEV (reference sequence). CDR3: CASSLEQGGTGELFF. In DNA form, the CDR3 reads TGTGCCAGCAGTTTAGAACAGGGGGGGACCGGGGAGCTGTTTTTT.

The chain recombines TRBV6-6 with TRBJ1-4, with D possibly being TRBD1 (5 bases). Germline V gives CDR1 MNHNY, CDR2 SVGAGI (reference sequence). The CDR3 totals 12 residues. Trimming pared 8 bases from V and 8 bases from J, leaving 12 bases between. CDR3 region: CASGAIPEKLFF. CDR3 coding DNA: TGTGCCAGCGGGGCTATTCCCGAAAAACTGTTTTTT.

This clone turned up a few times. This chain links TRBV6-6 with TRBJ1-1, with a possible D match to TRBD1 (6 bases). The CDR3 is 15 amino acids. Germline assignment: CDR1 MNHNY and CDR2 SVGAGI (reference sequence). Between the trimmed V and J ends, which lost 8 bases and 2 bases, there was a span of 18 bases. CDR3 sequence: CASGAGVVDNTEAFF. The CDR3, as DNA: TGTGCCAGCGGGGCAGGGGTCGTTGATAACACTGAAGCTTTCTTT.

This clone came up once. The chain is built from TRBV4-1 and TRBJ2-7; D remains ambiguous. This CDR3 comprises 14 residues. V gave up 6 bases and J gave up 6 bases, with 18 bases separating them. Germline V CDR1 and CDR2: MGHRA, YSYEKL. CDR3 protein: CASRPTARSGEQYF. The CDR3 nucleotides are TGCGCCAGCAGGCCGACTGCTCGATCGGGCGAGCAGTACTTC.

The chain has TRBV28 and TRBJ1-2; TRBD1 is a possible D gene (6 bases). CDR3 length equals 14 residues. V was shortened by 6 bases and J by 6 bases, with 17 bases between the two germline ends. CDR1 is MDHEN, CDR2 SYDVKM, per germline. The CDR3: CASSLLWGGHGYTF. The CDR3 nucleotides are TGTGCCAGCAGCCTACTTTGGGGGGGCCATGGCTACACCTTC.

V gene TRBV2 combines with J gene TRBJ1-4; tentative D call: TRBD1 (5 bases). Looked up from germline, CDR1 is SNHLY and CDR2 is FYNNEI. The CDR3 consists of 13 residues. Trimming left V 5 bases short and J 8 bases short, with 12 bases between. The CDR3 loop is CASSSGGWEKLFF. In DNA, the CDR3 is TGTGCCAGCAGTAGCGGGGGTTGGGAAAAACTGTTTTTT. Together with reference TRBV2 and TRBJ1-4, the CDR3 gives the full variable domain: EPEVTQTPSHQVTQMGQEVILRCVPISNHLYFYWYRQILGQKVEFLVSFYNNEISEKSEIFDDQFSVERPDGSNFTLKIRSTKLEDSAMYFCASSSGGWEKLFFGSGTQLSVL.

This clone was counted a single time. The genes are TRBV6-5 and TRBJ1-2; 10 nucleotides match TRBD1. Trimming cost V 5 bases and J 8 bases; bases outside gene matches: 8. The CDR3 has 14 amino acids. Germline lookup yields CDR1 MNHEY and CDR2 SVGAGI. CDR3 sequence (DNA): TGTGCCAGCAGTCGGACAGGGGGATCAGGCGGCTACACCTTC. Its translation is CASSRTGGSGGYTF.

This rearrangement joins TRBV7-3 to TRBJ1-1, with 7 positions matching TRBD1. CDR3 length: 14 amino acids. Per germline, CDR1 SGHTA and CDR2 FQGTGA. J lost 1 base, V lost 5 bases, and 4 bases had no gene match. The DNA of the CDR3 is TGTGCCAGCAGCCGGGACAGCCGGAACACTGAAGCTTTCTTT. It translates to CASSRDSRNTEAFF.

The chain carries TRBV6-1 and TRBJ2-7; perhaps TRBD2 as D (6 bases). Between the trimmed V and J ends, which lost 6 bases and 5 bases, there was a span of 17 bases. CDR1 and CDR2 from the germline V gene are MNHNS and SASEGT. The CDR3 sequence is 14 residues long. CDR3 loop: CASRRGGNSNEQYF. The CDR3 DNA reads TGTGCCAGCAGACGGGGCGGGAACTCGAACGAGCAGTACTTC.